The 30 T cell receptor beta chains presented below share a single source sample, sequenced in a study of T cell responses to AZD1222 COVID-19 vaccine. The table came from immunoSEQ multiplex PCR; TCRdb's copy has only in-frame clones and leaves some out. Of approximately 220,000 clones in the sample, about 93% were seen once. Source: peripheral blood, taken on day 0 of MenACWY control vaccination. These receptor sequences come from an adult in good health.

V is TRBV19 and J is TRBJ1-6, with D perhaps TRBD1 (5 bases). V was pared by 3 bases and J by 8 bases, with 8 bases between. The CDR3 runs 13 residues. The V gene's germline CDR1 is LNHDA and CDR2 SQIVND (reference sequence). The chain's CDR3 is CASSMGGDSPLHF. The CDR3 DNA reads TGTGCCAGTAGTATGGGGGGAGATTCACCCCTCCACTTT.

For this clone: Within the sample, other DNA sequences also encode this same CDR3. The chain has TRBV18 and TRBJ1-2; no clear D gene. The CDR3 has 14 residues. The germline V and J ends were trimmed by 3 bases and 2 bases, with 10 bases remaining between them. Germline V CDR1 and CDR2: KGHSH, LQKENI. The CDR3 DNA sequence: TGTGCCAGCTCACCCCCGATACAAAACTATGGCTACACCTTC. Translation: CASSPPIQNYGYTF.

The J gene is TRBJ1-1, the V gene TRBV5-1, with 7 bases that match TRBD1. Germline V gene sequence: CDR1 SGHRS, CDR2 YFSETQ. V gave up 4 bases and J gave up 1 base; unmatched junction bases: 7. The CDR3 runs 15 residues. CDR3 sequence reads: CASSLRQGGNTEAFF. The CDR3, as DNA: TGCGCCAGCAGCCTTCGACAGGGCGGGAACACTGAAGCTTTCTTT.

The chain has TRBV4-3 and TRBJ1-1; D is unresolved. Between the trimmed V and J ends, which lost 2 bases and 4 bases, there was a span of 17 bases. The CDR3 extends over 16 amino acids. CDR1 is LGHNA and CDR2 is YSLEER in the germline V gene. The CDR3 here is CASSQHALAGSTEAFF. The CDR3 DNA reads as TGCGCCAGCAGCCAACACGCCCTAGCGGGGAGCACTGAAGCTTTCTTT.

V usage is TRBV3-1 (or the pseudogene TRBV3-2) and J usage is TRBJ1-2; D might be TRBD1 (5 bases). Germline CDR1 and CDR2: LGHDT and YNNKEL (reference sequence). The CDR3 consists of 14 residues. V gave up 4 bases and J gave up 8 bases, with 17 bases separating them. CDR3 coding DNA: TGTGCCAGCAGCCGGGGCCCATCCCGGAGGGGCTACACCTTC. Residues: CASSRGPSRRGYTF.

The chain links TRBV28 to TRBJ1-6, with D possibly TRBD1 on 5 matching bases. Germline V gene data show CDR1 as MDHEN and CDR2 as SYDVKM. Trimming shortened V by 7 bases and J by 0 bases, and 16 bases separated the two germline ends. This CDR3 comprises 17 residues. The CDR3 DNA follows: TGTGCCAGCACTATAAGCGGGGGGATCTCCTATAATTCACCCCTCCACTTT. This gives the protein CASTISGGISYNSPLHF.

The chain links TRBV21-1 to TRBJ1-5; TRBD1 is the table's D call and was not checked against the DNA. TRBV21-1 is given as a pseudogene. The CDR3 is made up of 14 amino acids. CDR3 protein: CASSKVRVCQPQHF. In nucleotides, the CDR3 is TGTGCCAGCAGCAAAGTCAGGGTCTGTCAGCCCCAGCATTTT.

The chain is built from TRBV18 and TRBJ2-3; D may be TRBD1 or TRBD2 (6 bases each). The germline V gene encodes CDR1 KGHSH and CDR2 LQKENI. The length of the CDR3 is 13 residues. Trimming shortened V by 5 bases and J by 6 bases, and 12 bases separated the two germline ends. CDR3 sequence: CASSSFGGDTQYF. The CDR3 region has the DNA TGTGCCAGCTCATCGTTCGGGGGCGATACGCAGTATTTT.

The chain carries TRBV6-5 and TRBJ2-3; 8 bases match TRBD1. This CDR3 is 14 amino acids long. CDR1 and CDR2 (germline): MNHEY, SVGAGI. V lost 2 bases and J lost 8; bases outside the gene matches: 6. CDR3 amino acids: CASSYGQGFGTQYF. The CDR3 nucleotides are TGTGCCAGCAGTTACGGACAGGGTTTTGGTACGCAGTATTTT.

The V gene is TRBV5-1, the J gene TRBJ2-3, with 13 bases that match TRBD2. The J segment lost 4 bases and the V segment lost 3 bases, leaving 2 bases of the junction unmatched. The CDR3 sequence is 15 residues long. Germline-derived CDR1 and CDR2 are SGHRS and YFSETQ. The CDR3 is CASSSTSGGADTQYF. The CDR3 nucleotides read TGCGCCAGCAGCTCAACTAGCGGGGGGGCAGATACGCAGTATTTT.

This clone was seen only once. The CDR3 sequence: CASSDVRGEKLFF. The CDR3 nucleotides read TGTGCCAGCAGTGATGTTCGGGGTGAAAAACTGTTTTTT. V is TRBV2 and J is TRBJ1-4; no definite D call. Germline V gives CDR1 SNHLY, CDR2 FYNNEI. V was cut by 3 bases and J by 7 bases, with 9 bases left in between. The CDR3 consists of 13 residues.

The rearrangement links TRBV5-1 to TRBJ1-2; D is perhaps TRBD1 (6 bases). CDR3 length: 16 amino acids. Germline-derived CDR1 and CDR2 are SGHRS and YFSETQ. The V gene lost 1 base and the J gene lost 2 bases, with 15 bases spanning the gap. Written as DNA, the CDR3 is TGCGCCAGCAGCTTGAATGTCGGGACACTAAACTATGGCTACACCTTC. It is translated as CASSLNVGTLNYGYTF.

The chain links TRBV18 to TRBJ1-5; D unclear. Germline lookup yields CDR1 KGHSH and CDR2 LQKENI. Deletions cut 4 bases from V and 0 bases from J, with 13 bases between. The CDR3 runs 16 residues. In nucleotides, the CDR3 is TGTGCCAGCTCACTGAGCAGCAGGAATAGCAATCAGCCCCAGCATTTT. It is translated as CASSLSSRNSNQPQHF.

This sequence joins TRBV4-3 and TRBJ2-7; no clear D gene. This CDR3 is 14 amino acids long. Per germline, CDR1 LGHNA and CDR2 YSLEER. V was pared by 0 bases and J by 1 base, with 7 bases between. The CDR3 protein is CASSQETRSYEQYF. DNA of the CDR3: TGCGCCAGCAGCCAAGAGACCCGGTCCTACGAGCAGTACTTC.

V gene TRBV4-1 combines with J gene TRBJ1-4, with D unclear. The CDR3 loop spans 12 amino acids. CDR1 and CDR2 (germline): MGHRA, YSYEKL. V gave up 5 bases and J gave up 4 bases, with 5 bases separating them. Here the CDR3 reads CASSGINEKLFF. The CDR3 DNA reads TGCGCCAGCAGCGGAATTAATGAAAAACTGTTTTTT.

The chain combines TRBV30 with TRBJ2-3, with D unresolved. There are 14 residues in the CDR3. The V gene's germline CDR1 is GTSNPN and CDR2 SVGIG (reference sequence). V was pared by 0 bases and J by 0 bases, with 7 bases between. This CDR3 reads CAWSVSLSTDTQYF. CDR3 coding DNA: TGTGCCTGGAGTGTCAGCCTCAGCACAGATACGCAGTATTTT. The whole variable domain, filled in from reference TRBV30 and TRBJ2-3, reads SQTIHQWPATLVQPVGSPLSLECTVEGTSNPNLYWYRQAAGRGLQLLFYSVGIGQISSEVPQNLSASRPQDRQFILSSKKLLLSDSGFYLCAWSVSLSTDTQYFGPGTRLTVL.

This sequence joins TRBV24-1 and TRBJ1-1; the match to TRBD1 covers 8 bases. Germline loops: CDR1 KGHDR, CDR2 SFDVKD. This CDR3 region has 12 residues. V trimming: 4 bases; J trimming: 10 bases; junction bases outside the gene matches: 4. The CDR3 here is CATSEDRGVAFF. CDR3 bases: TGTGCCACCAGTGAAGACAGGGGAGTAGCTTTCTTT.

The gene calls are TRBV28 and TRBJ1-2, with TRBD1 matching 9 bases. The length of the CDR3 is 15 residues. The germline V gene has CDR1 MDHEN and CDR2 SYDVKM. Trimming took 5 bases from V and 2 from J; bases not matched to a gene: 6. CDR3: CASSTSGTGNYGYTF. The CDR3 coding sequence is TGTGCCAGCAGTACTTCCGGGACAGGGAACTATGGCTACACCTTC.

Details on this clone: The same CDR3 also results from other DNA sequences found in this sample. The V call is TRBV5-4, the J call TRBJ2-7; D is unresolved. V was clipped by 0 bases and J by 6 bases, with 4 bases between them. CDR3 size: 11 residues. The germline V gene has CDR1 SGHNT and CDR2 YYREEE (reference sequence). The CDR3 DNA reads TGTGCCAGCAGCTTGGCTCGCGAGCAGTACTTC. Its protein is CASSLAREQYF.

CDR3 in DNA: TGTGCCAGCAGCCATTTGACGACCGTCTCGCACGGATCGACAAAACTGTTTTTT. Its protein is CASSHLTTVSHGSTKLFF. The chain employs TRBV3-1 (or the pseudogene TRBV3-2) and TRBJ1-4; no definite D call. Germline CDR1 reads LGHDT; CDR2 reads YNNKEL (reference sequence). V lost 3 bases, J lost 10 bases, and 27 bases lay in between. The CDR3 extends over 18 amino acids.

The chain recombines TRBV4-1 with TRBJ1-1; D is perhaps TRBD1 (5 bases). Germline values: CDR1 MGHRA, CDR2 YSYEKL. Trimming pared 0 bases from V and 9 bases from J, leaving 14 bases between. This CDR3 has 14 residues. Written as DNA, the CDR3 is TGCGCCAGCAGCCAAGAGAGTCAAGGGGTGCAAGCTTTCTTT. Protein: CASSQESQGVQAFF.

The chain has TRBV29-1 and TRBJ2-3; D tentatively fits TRBD1 or TRBD2 (6 bases each). Trimming cost V 4 bases and J 5 bases, with 16 bases left between them. Germline V CDR1 and CDR2: SQVTM, ANQGSEA. This CDR3 has 14 residues. For the CDR3, the DNA is TGCAGCGTTGCGGGGGCGGGGATGGGAGATACGCAGTATTTT. It translates to CSVAGAGMGDTQYF.

About this clone: The same CDR3 can be traced to other DNA sequences in this sample. The rearrangement uses TRBV2 and TRBJ1-1; possibly TRBD1 for D (6 bases). CDR1 and CDR2 (germline): SNHLY, FYNNEI. The CDR3 has 14 amino acids. V lost 0 bases and J 11 bases, leaving 16 bases between the germline ends. Here the CDR3 DNA reads TGTGCCAGCAGTGAAGCGCTGTCACAGGGAGAGGCTTTCTTT. This translates into CASSEALSQGEAFF.

The CDR3 region has the DNA TGTGCCAGCAGCTTTTTCGACAGGGGGGTTTTCTACGAGCAGTACTTC. Translated: CASSFFDRGVFYEQYF. This chain connects TRBV5-6 to TRBJ2-7; 9 bases are shared with TRBD1. The CDR3 sequence is 16 residues long. V lost 2 bases and J lost 3; bases outside the gene matches: 9. Germline V gene data show CDR1 as SGHDT and CDR2 as YYEEEE.

The chain employs TRBV4-2 and TRBJ2-2, with D unclear. Germline CDR1 LGHNA, CDR2 YNFKEQ. With 0 bases removed from V and 6 bases from J, the gap between germline ends came to 11 bases. The CDR3 is 15 amino acids. The CDR3 DNA reads as TGTGCCAGCAGCCAAGATAGGCAGGTACCCGGGGAGCTGTTTTTT. Translating it yields CASSQDRQVPGELFF.

This clone was seen a single time. The chain has TRBV7-9 and TRBJ1-2; D gene ambiguous. The ends were cut back, 5 bases at V and 2 bases at J, with 9 bases in the middle. CDR1 and CDR2 from the germline V gene are SEHNR and FQNEAQ (reference sequence). This CDR3 has 13 residues. This chain's CDR3 is CASSAQPNYGYTF. The CDR3 DNA sequence: TGTGCCAGCAGCGCCCAGCCGAACTATGGCTACACCTTC.

This chain uses TRBV18 with TRBJ1-6; D is uncertain. Between the trimmed V and J ends, which lost 1 base and 0 bases, there was a span of 7 bases. This CDR3 is 16 amino acids long. From germline, CDR1 is KGHSH and CDR2 LQKENI. CDR3 loop: CASSPQGNSYNSPLHF. In DNA, the CDR3 is TGTGCCAGCTCACCACAGGGCAACTCCTATAATTCACCCCTCCACTTT.

This chain uses TRBV19 with TRBJ1-1; D is undetermined. Trimming cost V 5 bases and J 5 bases, with 12 bases left between them. Germline CDR1 reads LNHDA; CDR2 reads SQIVND (reference sequence). This CDR3 is 13 amino acids long. The CDR3 bases are TGTGCCAGTAGTGAGGGAAGAGGTACTGAAGCTTTCTTT. Amino acid sequence: CASSEGRGTEAFF.

V is TRBV19 and J is TRBJ1-2; TRBD1 matches 8 bases. The CDR3 runs to 14 residues. V shed 7 bases, J shed 5 bases, and the junction held 9 bases outside the gene matches. In germline, CDR1 is LNHDA, CDR2 SQIVND (reference sequence). The CDR3 sequence: CASKTGQGRYGYTF. In DNA, the CDR3 is TGTGCCAGTAAGACCGGACAGGGACGGTATGGCTACACCTTC.

This clone has more than one count but fewer than ten. Other DNA sequences in the sample encode the same CDR3. The chain carries TRBV5-8 and TRBJ2-1; TRBD2 agrees at 9 bases. V shed 1 base, J shed 5 bases, and the junction held 1 base outside the gene matches. The CDR3 is 14 amino acids. Germline V gives CDR1 SGHTS, CDR2 YDEGEE. This chain's CDR3 is CASSLTSGHNEQFF. CDR3 in DNA: TGTGCCAGCAGCTTGACTAGCGGGCACAATGAGCAGTTCTTC.